A single sample is the source of the 31 T cell receptor beta chains below, sequenced in a study of control samples from healthy donors and cancer patients (TCRdb year 2020). The method behind the library was the immunoSEQ multiplex PCR assay. Held by TCRdb, this immuneACCESS table contains in-frame sequences only and omits some clones. Under half of the omission traces to an unresolved V gene where checked; the cause of the rest is unknown. The sample table lists 390,000 or so clones, roughly 90% of them with a count of one. The ten largest clones capture more than 6% of the sample. Sequencing was performed on PBMCs. The receptors come from a middle-aged man with head and neck cancer.

This chain joins TRBV15 and TRBJ2-3, with TRBD2 as a possible D gene (6 bases). The CDR3 has 15 residues. Trimming removed 0 bases at V and 3 bases at J, with 10 bases between. In germline, CDR1 is LNHNV, CDR2 YYDKDF (reference sequence). The DNA of the CDR3 is TGTGCCACCAGCAGAGATCGACTAGGAACAGATACGCAGTATTTT. Translated: CATSRDRLGTDTQYF.

This chain links TRBV7-9 with TRBJ1-2; D is undetermined. CDR1 is SEHNR and CDR2 is FQNEAQ in the germline V gene (reference sequence). The length of the CDR3 is 16 residues. V shed 3 bases and J shed 1 base, with 15 bases lying between them. The DNA of the CDR3 is TGTGCCAGCAGCTTTACGGGCCTTACGATTAACTATGGCTACACCTTC. Its translation is CASSFTGLTINYGYTF.

The genes are TRBV12-3 or TRBV12-4 and TRBJ2-5, with D unresolved. Trimming took off 6 bases at V and 5 bases at J, with 10 bases between the two ends. This CDR3 has 12 amino acids. CDR3 sequence: CASRVGGETQYF. In DNA form, the CDR3 reads TGTGCCAGCAGGGTCGGTGGTGAGACCCAGTACTTC.

The chain is built from TRBV28 and TRBJ2-1; 10 bases are shared with TRBD2. The germline V gene has CDR1 MDHEN and CDR2 SYDVKM. This CDR3 has 21 amino acids. Trimming removed 5 bases from V and 0 bases from J; junction bases left unmatched: 19. Here the CDR3 DNA reads TGTGCCAGCAGTAGTGGGGTAGCGGGAGGACCACCCTCTAGCTCCTACAATGAGCAGTTCTTC. Translation gives CASSSGVAGGPPSSSYNEQFF. The variable domain in full, completed from reference TRBV28 and TRBJ2-1, reads DVKVTQSSRYLVKRTGEKVFLECVQDMDHENMFWYRQDPGLGLRLIYFSYDVKMKEKGDIPEGYSVSREKKERFSLILESASTNQTSMYLCASSSGVAGGPPSSSYNEQFFGPGTRLTVL.

This clone was found once. The chain has TRBV27 and TRBJ2-1, with TRBD2 matching over 12 bases. Germline V gene data show CDR1 as MNHEY and CDR2 as SMNVEV (reference sequence). The V and J ends lost 0 bases and 6 bases, in that order; junction bases with no gene match: 6. This CDR3 is 17 amino acids long. The CDR3 spells CASSLSLAGGLINEQFF. DNA of the CDR3: TGTGCCAGCAGTTTATCGCTAGCGGGGGGGCTTATCAATGAGCAGTTCTTC.

The chain joins TRBV18 to TRBJ1-1; 7 bases line up with TRBD1. Germline-derived CDR1 and CDR2 are KGHSH and LQKENI. The junction had 9 bases not matched to a gene; V was cut back by 6 bases and J by 5 bases. This CDR3 spans 14 amino acids. The CDR3 DNA is TGTGCCAGCTCGGGACAGCCCATTGGAACTGAAGCTTTCTTT. It encodes CASSGQPIGTEAFF.

The chain has TRBV12-3 or TRBV12-4 and TRBJ2-5; 8 positions agree with TRBD1. The J segment lost 2 bases and the V segment lost 6 bases, leaving 2 bases of the junction unmatched. The CDR3 extends over 13 amino acids. CDR3 DNA: TGTGCCAGCAGGTGGGACAGGCAAGAGACCCAGTACTTC. Encoded protein: CASRWDRQETQYF.

The chain links TRBV5-4 to TRBJ2-2, with D perhaps TRBD1 or TRBD2 (6 bases each). The germline CDR1 and CDR2 sequences are SGHNT and YYREEE (reference sequence). The CDR3 runs 16 residues. The V end lost 3 bases, the J end lost 5 bases, and 17 bases lay between the germline ends. CDR3 coding DNA: TGTGCCAGCAGCTCCGGGGGACTTGGACAGACCGGGGAGCTGTTTTTT. Protein product: CASSSGGLGQTGELFF.

The J gene is TRBJ2-7, the V gene TRBV5-1; 8 bases align to TRBD1. CDR3 length: 15 amino acids. In germline, CDR1 is SGHRS, CDR2 YFSETQ. After removal of 4 bases from V and 2 bases from J, the junction contained 8 bases not matched to a gene. CDR3 nucleotides: TGCGCCAGCAGCGTCTCCCCGGGACAGGCCTACGAGCAGTACTTC. This translates into CASSVSPGQAYEQYF.

The chain uses TRBV11-3 and TRBJ2-5; D not certain. V lost 3 bases and J lost 5, with 10 bases in between. Germline lookup yields CDR1 SGHNT and CDR2 YENEEA. The CDR3 contains 13 residues. CDR3 loop: CASSFSVRETQYF. The CDR3 DNA is TGTGCCAGCAGCTTCTCGGTTAGGGAGACCCAGTACTTC.

The chain uses TRBV3-1 (or the pseudogene TRBV3-2) and TRBJ2-6, with D unclear. Germline CDR1 is LGHDT and CDR2 is YNNKEL (reference sequence). The V end was cut by 0 bases, the J end by 1 base, with 7 bases between. This CDR3 region has 16 residues. The CDR3 coding sequence is TGTGCCAGCAGCCAAGATGTGGGGTCTGGGGCCAACGTCCTGACTTTC. Translated: CASSQDVGSGANVLTF.

The V call is TRBV27, the J call TRBJ1-1; maybe TRBD1 (6 bases). The CDR3 is 15 residues long. Trimming stripped 2 bases from V and 2 bases from J, with 12 bases between. Germline V CDR1 and CDR2: MNHEY, SMNVEV (reference sequence). In DNA form, the CDR3 reads TGTGCCAGCAGTTTAGCGACAGGAAGTAACACTGAAGCTTTCTTT. Its translation is CASSLATGSNTEAFF.

The CDR3 nucleotides read TGTGCCAGCAGTGAATCCGACAGGGGGGAAGCTTTCTTT. This sequence encodes CASSESDRGEAFF. V and J are TRBV6-1 and TRBJ1-1; 9 nucleotides agree with TRBD1. From germline, CDR1 is MNHNS and CDR2 SASEGT. CDR3 length: 13 amino acids. Trimming took 2 bases from V and 8 from J; bases not matched to a gene: 3.

A single count supports this clone. V is TRBV18 and J is TRBJ2-3; D ambiguous. The CDR3 contains 17 residues. Looked up from germline, CDR1 is KGHSH and CDR2 is LQKENI. V lost 3 bases to trimming and J lost 0 bases, with 16 bases between them. The CDR3 DNA is TGTGCCAGCTCACCGGTTGGTGGCCAACTCAGCACAGATACGCAGTATTTT. Translated, it gives CASSPVGGQLSTDTQYF.

This clone was seen only a few times. The rearrangement links TRBV30 to TRBJ1-1, with unresolved D. Germline lookup yields CDR1 GTSNPN and CDR2 SVGIG (reference sequence). Trimming shortened V by 2 bases and J by 0 bases, and 10 bases separated the two germline ends. The CDR3 extends over 14 amino acids. CDR3 sequence: CAWSRASMNTEAFF. The CDR3 DNA follows: TGTGCCTGGAGTCGGGCAAGTATGAACACTGAAGCTTTCTTT.

V is TRBV29-1 and J is TRBJ2-1; 7 bases are a match to TRBD1. CDR1 SQVTM and CDR2 ANQGSEA come from the germline V gene. With 7 bases clipped from V and 15 bases from J, the junction kept 12 bases outside the gene matches. CDR3 size: 11 residues. This CDR3 is CSGEFGQVVFF. CDR3 coding DNA: TGCAGCGGCGAGTTCGGACAGGTAGTGTTCTTC.

The chain is built from TRBV27 and TRBJ1-1; 10 bases are shared with TRBD1. The CDR3 runs to 15 residues. The germline CDR1 and CDR2 sequences are MNHEY and SMNVEV (reference sequence). The trim removed 2 bases at V and 4 bases at J, leaving 4 bases unmatched. CDR3 DNA: TGTGCCAGCAGTTTAGACAGGGGGCCATCCACTGAAGCTTTCTTT. Encoded protein: CASSLDRGPSTEAFF.

This chain links TRBV18 with TRBJ1-3, with D hard to call. Germline loops: CDR1 KGHSH, CDR2 LQKENI. Trimming left V 3 bases short and J 2 bases short, with 14 bases between. The CDR3 spans 16 residues. CDR3 protein: CASSPEAERAGNTIYF. The CDR3 DNA reads as TGTGCCAGCTCACCGGAGGCAGAACGAGCTGGAAACACCATATATTTT.

The V and J genes are TRBV18 and TRBJ1-4; a possible D gene is TRBD1 (6 bases). Trimming shortened V by 6 bases and J by 4 bases, and 12 bases separated the two germline ends. Germline lookup yields CDR1 KGHSH and CDR2 LQKENI. The CDR3 is 14 amino acids. The CDR3 sequence: CASSLGQSNEKLFF. The CDR3, as DNA: TGTGCCAGCTCCCTGGGACAAAGTAATGAAAAACTGTTTTTT.

The rearrangement links TRBV7-2 to TRBJ2-1, with 12 bases aligning to TRBD2. Unmatched junction bases numbered 4, after V lost 4 bases and J lost 9 bases. The CDR3 runs 14 residues. CDR1 is SGHTA and CDR2 is FQGNSA in the germline V gene. The CDR3 sequence: CASSSGLAGAEQFF. The DNA of the CDR3 is TGTGCCAGCAGCTCGGGACTAGCGGGCGCTGAGCAGTTCTTC.

V is TRBV2 and J is TRBJ2-7; D tentatively fits TRBD1 or TRBD2 (5 bases each). Trimming pared 6 bases from V and 3 bases from J, leaving 6 bases between. This CDR3 region has 11 residues. The germline gives CDR1 SNHLY, CDR2 FYNNEI. The CDR3 coding sequence is TGTGCCAGCAGGAGGGGCTACGAGCAGTACTTC. Its protein product is CASRRGYEQYF.

The rearrangement links TRBV5-1 to TRBJ1-4, with D possibly matching TRBD1 (5 bases). This CDR3 region has 15 residues. From germline, CDR1 is SGHRS and CDR2 YFSETQ. Trimming cost V 4 bases and J 0 bases, with 10 bases left between them. The CDR3 region has the DNA TGCGCCAGCAGCCCCGGGACGGCAACTAATGAAAAACTGTTTTTT. Translation gives CASSPGTATNEKLFF.

The chain is built from TRBV3-1 (or the pseudogene TRBV3-2) and TRBJ2-1; D not resolved. The CDR3 covers 11 residues. Germline V gene lookup returns CDR1 LGHDT and CDR2 YNNKEL (reference sequence). Trimming removed 0 bases from V and 7 bases from J, with 1 base in between. The CDR3 nucleotides read TGTGCCAGCAGCCAAGAGAATGAGCAGTTCTTC. Its translation: CASSQENEQFF.

CDR3 nucleotide sequence: TGTGCCATCAGTGAGTCGAGCCCCCGGAACACTGAAGCTTTCTTT. Protein: CAISESSPRNTEAFF. V usage is TRBV10-3 and J usage is TRBJ1-1; D ambiguous. CDR1 ENHRY and CDR2 SYGVKD come from the germline V gene. This CDR3 spans 15 amino acids. Trimming pared 0 bases from V and 1 base from J, leaving 9 bases between.

This chain uses TRBV2 with TRBJ2-7; TRBD1 matches at 7 bases. There are 16 residues in the CDR3. With 4 bases clipped from V and 4 bases from J, the junction kept 13 bases outside the gene matches. Germline V lookup: CDR1 SNHLY, CDR2 FYNNEI. The CDR3, as DNA: TGTGCCAGCAGTGTTAGCAGGGGGTCCCCCCAATACGAGCAGTACTTC. Its translation is CASSVSRGSPQYEQYF.

The rearrangement uses TRBV11-2 and TRBJ1-3; no definite D call. Trimming pared 3 bases from V and 4 bases from J, leaving 16 bases between. The CDR3 runs 16 residues. Germline CDR1 reads SGHAT; CDR2 reads FQNNGV. CDR3 DNA sequence: TGTGCCAGCAGCTTGCTTAGTGGCCCGGTCGGAAACACCATATATTTT. It translates to CASSLLSGPVGNTIYF.

The chain links TRBV6-5 to TRBJ2-3; TRBD1 agrees at 7 bases. The CDR3 extends over 14 amino acids. Germline values: CDR1 MNHEY, CDR2 SVGAGI. V dropped 6 bases and J dropped 3; count of bases not matched to a gene: 6. The CDR3 protein is CASRAGTATDTQYF. The DNA of the CDR3 is TGTGCCAGCAGAGCCGGGACAGCAACAGATACGCAGTATTTT.

This chain uses TRBV28 with TRBJ1-1; TRBD1 is a possible D gene (5 bases). The CDR3 length is 15 residues. V lost 8 bases, J lost 4 bases, and 20 bases lay in between. Germline-derived CDR1 and CDR2 are MDHEN and SYDVKM. This CDR3 is CASSRDGRGGTEAFF. The CDR3 DNA sequence: TGTGCCAGCTCCCGGGACGGTCGAGGAGGCACTGAAGCTTTCTTT.

J is TRBJ1-6 and V is TRBV7-2, with D perhaps TRBD1 (6 bases). Germline V gene sequence: CDR1 SGHTA, CDR2 FQGNSA. The V and J ends lost 5 bases and 7 bases respectively, with 12 bases between them. The CDR3 runs 14 residues. DNA for the CDR3: TGTGCCAGCAGCGTTGGACAGATAAATTCACCCCTCCACTTT. This gives the protein CASSVGQINSPLHF.

This chain connects TRBV5-1 to TRBJ2-7; the match to TRBD1 covers 7 bases. Germline trimming cut 0 bases from V and 4 bases from J; bases unmatched to any gene: 7. Germline CDR1 SGHRS, CDR2 YFSETQ. The CDR3 has 15 residues. The CDR3 reads CASSLVGTENYEQYF. CDR3 nucleotides: TGCGCCAGCAGCTTGGTTGGGACAGAGAATTACGAGCAGTACTTC.

The chain has TRBV3-1 (or the pseudogene TRBV3-2) and TRBJ1-3; a weak D match, TRBD1 (6 bases). The germline V and J ends were trimmed by 3 bases and 4 bases, with 13 bases remaining between them. This CDR3 is 15 amino acids long. Looked up from germline, CDR1 is LGHDT and CDR2 is YNNKEL (reference sequence). The CDR3 loop reads CASSHGGPNGNTIYF. For the CDR3, the DNA is TGTGCCAGCAGCCACGGGGGGCCAAACGGAAACACCATATATTTT.